This TCR beta chain came from a study of patients and donors after allogeneic stem cell transplantation. This clonotype was detected a few times. The germline V gene encodes CDR1 SEHNR and CDR2 FQNEAQ (reference sequence). Trimming left V 5 bases short and J 5 bases short, with 13 bases between. CDR3 length: 13 residues. TCRdb analysed the RT-PCR reads with MiXCR anew, one entry per CDR3 protein. This table has about 110,000 distinct CDR3 sequences, 35% appearing once. The material sequenced was blood, either unsorted or a sorted T cell fraction (not recorded which). The chain couples TRBV7-9 to TRBJ2-7; weak D call: TRBD2 (6 bases). This receptor was obtained from a human donor who was either an allogeneic HSCT recipient or a stem cell or donor lymphocyte infusion donor (not recorded which). It is not recorded whose cells these are; they may come from a transplant donor. As DNA, the CDR3 is TGTGCCAGCAGCCGTAGACTAGTTAACGAGCAGTACTTC. Protein sequence: CASSRRLVNEQYF.